The sample holds one count of the clone carrying this T cell receptor (beta chain). The data were obtained in a study of CD8 T cells in ankylosing spondylitis. CDR3 length: 14 amino acids. Germline V lookup: CDR1 SGHDT, CDR2 YYEEEE. Trimming cost V 4 bases and J 1 base, with 12 bases left between them. Construction of TCR beta libraries was performed using quantitative 5'-RACE with molecular barcodes. TCRdb reprocessed the 5' RACE reads via MiXCR and lists one record per CDR3 protein. The sample includes 200,000 to 250,000 distinct CDR3 sequences, roughly 32% of them seen just once. This TCR was sampled from a male donor with ankylosing spondylitis or in good health (not recorded which). The specimen sequenced was blood, either unsorted or a sorted T cell fraction (not recorded which). The chain uses TRBV5-6 and TRBJ2-7; D is uncertain. CDR3 loop: CASSLGILSYEQYF. CDR3 coding DNA: TGTGCCAGCAGCCTAGGGATACTATCCTACGAGCAGTACTTC.